This TCR beta chain was sequenced for a study of cytomegalovirus exposure and HLA in healthy donors. Germline CDR1 and CDR2: MGHDK and SYGVNS. The length of the CDR3 is 15 residues. V gave up 8 bases and J gave up 0 bases; unmatched junction bases: 5. Amplification used 60 Vbeta primers and 13 Jbeta primers. Generated by immunoSEQ multiplex PCR, the TCRdb table keeps only in-frame clones and is missing some. The sample lists approximately 140,000 clones, more than 60% occurring once. The source material was PBMCs. The TCR was taken from a woman in her forties or fifties in good health and CMV-seropositive. J is TRBJ2-2 and V is TRBV25-1, with TRBD2 matching 8 bases. This chain's CDR3 is CASLSGGANTGELFF. The CDR3 coding sequence is TGTGCCAGCCTAAGCGGGGGCGCGAACACCGGGGAGCTGTTTTTT.